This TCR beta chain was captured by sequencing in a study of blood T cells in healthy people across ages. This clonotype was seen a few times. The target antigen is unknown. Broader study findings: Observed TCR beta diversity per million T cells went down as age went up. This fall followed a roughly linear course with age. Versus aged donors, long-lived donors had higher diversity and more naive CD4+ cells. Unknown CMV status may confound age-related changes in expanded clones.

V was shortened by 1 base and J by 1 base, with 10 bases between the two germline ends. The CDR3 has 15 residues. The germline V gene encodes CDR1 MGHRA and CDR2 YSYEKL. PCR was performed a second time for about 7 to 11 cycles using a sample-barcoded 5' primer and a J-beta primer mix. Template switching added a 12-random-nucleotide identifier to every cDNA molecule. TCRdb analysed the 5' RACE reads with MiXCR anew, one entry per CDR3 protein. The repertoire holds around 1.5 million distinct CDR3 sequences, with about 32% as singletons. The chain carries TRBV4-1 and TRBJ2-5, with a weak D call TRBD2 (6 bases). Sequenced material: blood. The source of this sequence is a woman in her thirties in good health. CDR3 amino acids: CASSQARGGQETQYF. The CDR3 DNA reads TGCGCCAGCAGCCAAGCCCGGGGAGGCCAAGAGACCCAGTACTTC.